This T cell receptor beta chain was captured in a study of T and B cells in COVID-19 patients. Notes on the study in general: In COVID-19 patients, T cell receptor beta variable and joining gene use was reportedly strongly skewed.

With 6 bases clipped from V and 7 bases from J, the junction kept 9 bases outside the gene matches. Germline V gene data show CDR1 as LNHDA and CDR2 as SQIVND (reference sequence). The CDR3 consists of 15 residues. From blood, roughly 220-550 ng of genomic DNA served as TRB template. Regarding this clonotype: Its antigen is not known.

BIOMED2 TRB-A/B primer pools were used in multiplex TRB PCR. TCRdb passed the multiplex PCR reads through MiXCR, listing each CDR3 protein once. The sample holds over 10,000 distinct CDR3 sequences; around 25% are singletons and the top ten take approximately 4%. Sequencing was performed on blood. This rearrangement joins TRBV19 to TRBJ1-5, with 10 bases aligning to TRBD1. The source is a human donor who had recovered from COVID-19. The DNA of the CDR3 is TGTGCCAGTAGCGTGGACAGGGGGTCGGGGCAGCCCCAGCATTTT. This codes for CASSVDRGSGQPQHF.